This T cell receptor (beta chain) was retrieved from a study of long-term antiretroviral therapy in people with HIV. Study-level findings and limits: Spans of CDR3 length were tighter for HIV repertoires than for controls.

They ran version v3.0 of the immunoSEQ assay at survey level. Produced via immunoSEQ multiplex PCR; TCRdb's table is partial and in-frame only. The sample holds roughly 18,000 clones, roughly 91% seen once. This clone appeared once. What it recognizes is unknown. V was cut by 0 bases and J by 2 bases, with 10 bases left in between. The CDR3 has 15 amino acids. The V gene's germline CDR1 is LGHNA and CDR2 YSLEER. Specimens held about 0.85-11 million cryopreserved PBMC prior to DNA extraction. The clonotype comes from a man over 45 with HIV. This specimen was unsorted PBMCs, taken 3 years after starting antiretroviral therapy. The rearrangement uses TRBV4-3 and TRBJ1-2; weak D call: TRBD1 (5 bases). The CDR3 sequence is CASSQDGGGNYGYTF. Written as DNA, the CDR3 is TGCGCCAGCAGCCAAGATGGGGGGGGAAACTATGGCTACACCTTC.